These T cell receptor beta chains were read from a single sample in a study of blood T cells in healthy people across ages. Each CDR3 protein is one row after TCRdb ran MiXCR on the 5' RACE reads. This table has 700,000 to 850,000 distinct CDR3 sequences, approximately 55% appearing once. Source material: blood. The origin of the receptors is a man of 80 years or more in good health. Each CDR3 is given with its conserved first and last residue. The D gene is left open where the match is weak. Size values are once, few and many counts, or a class for expanded clones, and some rows have none.

size: few; length: 12; V: TRBV12-3/TRBV12-4; D: NA; J: TRBJ2-7; CDR3: CASSSWGSEQYF; DNA: TGTGCCAGCAGTAGCTGGGGCTCCGAGCAGTACTTC
size: NA; length: 14; V: TRBV11-3; D: NA; J: TRBJ2-3; CDR3: CASSRGGGTDTQYF; DNA: TGTGCCAGCAGCCGCGGCGGGGGCACAGATACGCAGTATTTT
size: few; length: 11; V: TRBV6-4; D: NA; J: TRBJ2-7; CDR3: CASGSDYEQYF; DNA: TGTGCCAGCGGCTCCGACTACGAGCAGTACTTC
size: NA; length: 15; V: TRBV5-1; D: TRBD1; J: TRBJ1-6; CDR3: CASKVGTGENSPLHF; DNA: TGCGCCAGCAAAGTCGGGACAGGGGAAAATTCACCCCTCCACTTT
size: NA; length: 18; V: TRBV7-2; D: NA; J: TRBJ2-7; CDR3: CASSLAKRGSGRTYEQYF; DNA: TGTGCCAGCAGCTTAGCGAAGCGAGGTAGCGGACGAACCTACGAGCAGTACTTC
size: NA; length: 14; V: TRBV20-1; D: TRBD2; J: TRBJ2-5; CDR3: CSARAGGPWETQYF; DNA: TGCAGTGCTAGGGCGGGAGGGCCGTGGGAGACCCAGTACTTC
size: NA; length: 14; V: TRBV24-1; D: TRBD1; J: TRBJ2-3; CDR3: CATSGAGQGDTQYF; DNA: TGTGCCACCAGTGGAGCCGGACAGGGCGATACGCAGTATTTT
size: NA; length: 15; V: TRBV24-1; D: TRBD1; J: TRBJ1-2; CDR3: CATSDSRTGNYGCTF; DNA: TGTGCCACCAGTGATTCCCGGACAGGCAACTATGGCTGCACCTTC
size: few; length: 16; V: TRBV12-3/TRBV12-4; D: NA; J: TRBJ1-2; CDR3: CASSLAGGVDVYGYTF; DNA: TGTGCCAGCAGTTTAGCTGGGGGTGTAGACGTCTATGGCTACACCTTC
size: NA; length: 14; V: TRBV6-5; D: NA; J: TRBJ1-2; CDR3: CASSYARTAYGYTF; DNA: TGTGCCAGCAGTTACGCTCGGACGGCCTATGGCTACACCTTC
size: NA; length: 15; V: TRBV11-2; D: TRBD2; J: TRBJ2-7; CDR3: CASSLGLAVLHEQYF; DNA: TGTGCCAGCAGCCTTGGGCTAGCGGTATTACACGAGCAGTACTTC
size: few; length: 15; V: TRBV6-1; D: NA; J: TRBJ2-4; CDR3: CASRAGKEGGNIQYF; DNA: TGTGCCAGCAGGGCCGGGAAAGAGGGGGGAAACATTCAGTACTTC
size: NA; length: 14; V: TRBV6-5; D: NA; J: TRBJ1-4; CDR3: CASSYWQGGEKLFF; DNA: TGTGCCAGCAGTTACTGGCAGGGAGGGGAAAAACTGTTTTTT
size: few; length: 15; V: TRBV3-1; D: NA; J: TRBJ2-1; CDR3: CASSQVVRNYNEQFF; DNA: TGTGCCAGCAGCCAGGTCGTCCGAAACTACAATGAGCAGTTCTTC
size: few; length: 15; V: TRBV12-3/TRBV12-4; D: TRBD1; J: TRBJ1-2; CDR3: CASSSGTGGYYGYTF; DNA: TGTGCCAGCAGCTCCGGGACAGGGGGTTACTATGGCTACACCTTC
size: many; length: 14; V: TRBV7-2; D: NA; J: TRBJ2-7; CDR3: CASSFSPLGYEQYF; DNA: TGTGCCAGCAGCTTCTCACCCCTGGGGTACGAGCAGTACTTC
size: NA; length: 14; V: TRBV6-6; D: NA; J: TRBJ1-4; CDR3: CATALGQGNEKLFF; DNA: TGTGCCACCGCCCTTGGGCAGGGTAACGAAAAACTGTTTTTT
size: NA; length: 14; V: TRBV30; D: NA; J: TRBJ2-7; CDR3: CAWSVGGGGYEQYF; DNA: TGTGCCTGGAGTGTGGGGGGTGGCGGTTACGAGCAGTACTTC
size: NA; length: 15; V: TRBV2; D: TRBD2; J: TRBJ2-5; CDR3: CASNRGGLLSETQYF; DNA: TGTGCCAGCAACCGGGGGGGACTTCTTTCAGAGACCCAGTACTTC
size: few; length: 14; V: TRBV6-5; D: NA; J: TRBJ1-2; CDR3: CASSYHDGRRGYTF; DNA: TGTGCCAGCAGTTATCACGACGGACGGAGGGGCTACACCTTC
size: NA; length: 16; V: TRBV5-8; D: TRBD1; J: TRBJ2-2; CDR3: CASSPRTGGRTGELFF; DNA: TGTGCCAGCAGCCCGCGGACAGGGGGAAGGACCGGGGAGCTGTTTTTT
size: once; length: 16; V: TRBV24-1; D: TRBD2; J: TRBJ2-7; CDR3: CATQSGTSGRYNEQYF; DNA: TGTGCCACCCAATCCGGGACTAGCGGGAGGTACAATGAGCAGTACTTC
size: few; length: 14; V: TRBV10-3; D: TRBD1; J: TRBJ1-1; CDR3: CAIRNQGARTEAFF; DNA: TGTGCCATCAGGAACCAGGGGGCGCGCACTGAAGCTTTCTTT
size: few; length: 12; V: TRBV3-1; D: NA; J: TRBJ2-3; CDR3: CASSEQGGYAYF; DNA: TGTGCCAGCAGCGAACAGGGTGGATACGCGTATTTT
size: NA; length: 12; V: TRBV24-1; D: NA; J: TRBJ1-5; CDR3: CAVQYPGQPQHF; DNA: TGTGCCGTACAGTACCCCGGGCAGCCCCAGCATTTT
size: NA; length: 14; V: TRBV6-2/TRBV6-3; D: TRBD1; J: TRBJ2-5; CDR3: CASSYAGTAETQYF; DNA: TGTGCCAGCAGTTACGCAGGGACAGCAGAGACCCAGTACTTC
size: few; length: 12; V: TRBV29-1; D: NA; J: TRBJ2-7; CDR3: CSVGPTSLEQYF; DNA: TGCAGCGTTGGGCCGACTAGTCTCGAGCAGTACTTC
size: few; length: 15; V: TRBV12-3/TRBV12-4; D: NA; J: TRBJ2-5; CDR3: CASSNRGGSQETQYF; DNA: TGTGCCAGCAGCAACAGGGGGGGGAGCCAAGAGACCCAGTACTTC
size: once; length: 18; V: TRBV24-1; D: TRBD2; J: TRBJ2-1; CDR3: CATSDSRWTSGEYNEQFF; DNA: TGTGCCACCAGTGATTCGCGTTGGACTAGCGGCGAATACAATGAGCAGTTCTTC
size: NA; length: 15; V: TRBV4-1; D: NA; J: TRBJ1-2; CDR3: CASSQGNGAWDGYTF; DNA: TGCGCCAGCAGCCAGGGAAACGGGGCTTGGGATGGCTACACCTTC
size: once; length: 15; V: TRBV10-2; D: TRBD1; J: TRBJ2-7; CDR3: CASRSRTGATYEQYF; DNA: TGCGCCAGCAGGTCGAGGACAGGAGCTACCTACGAGCAGTACTTC
size: few; length: 13; V: TRBV10-3; D: NA; J: TRBJ2-3; CDR3: CAIRLGGTDTQYF; DNA: TGTGCCATCCGACTCGGAGGCACAGATACGCAGTATTTT
size: NA; length: 14; V: TRBV27; D: TRBD1; J: TRBJ2-1; CDR3: CASSIMTGPGEQFF; DNA: TGTGCCAGCAGTATTATGACAGGGCCCGGTGAGCAGTTCTTC
size: NA; length: 16; V: TRBV6-5; D: NA; J: TRBJ2-6; CDR3: CASGVGLSAGANVLTF; DNA: TGTGCCAGCGGAGTGGGGCTTTCAGCTGGGGCCAACGTCCTGACTTTC
size: NA; length: 15; V: TRBV13; D: NA; J: TRBJ2-7; CDR3: CASSSDVAASYEQYF; DNA: TGTGCCAGCAGCTCCGACGTTGCAGCATCCTACGAGCAGTACTTC
size: NA; length: 15; V: TRBV27; D: NA; J: TRBJ2-7; CDR3: CASSSLQGGSYEQYF; DNA: TGTGCCAGCAGTTCATTACAGGGAGGTAGTTACGAGCAGTACTTC
size: NA; length: 14; V: TRBV24-1; D: TRBD1; J: TRBJ2-7; CDR3: CATSAGDRVHEQYF; DNA: TGTGCCACCAGCGCCGGGGACAGGGTCCACGAGCAGTACTTC
size: many; length: 15; V: TRBV27; D: NA; J: TRBJ1-6; CDR3: CASSGGSSYNSPLHF; DNA: TGTGCCAGCAGTGGCGGGAGCTCCTATAATTCACCCCTCCACTTT
size: many; length: 10; V: TRBV20-1; D: NA; J: TRBJ2-5; CDR3: CSARGETQYF; DNA: TGCAGTGCACGCGGGGAGACCCAGTACTTC
size: NA; length: 15; V: TRBV15; D: NA; J: TRBJ2-2; CDR3: CATSIGRRKTGELFF; DNA: TGTGCCACCAGCATCGGTCGCCGAAAGACCGGGGAGCTGTTTTTT
size: NA; length: 17; V: TRBV5-4; D: TRBD2; J: TRBJ2-3; CDR3: CASPGTSGRVSTDTQYF; DNA: TGTGCCAGCCCTGGGACTAGCGGGAGGGTAAGCACAGATACGCAGTATTTT
size: NA; length: 13; V: TRBV20-1; D: NA; J: TRBJ2-1; CDR3: CSAREGALREQFF; DNA: TGCAGTGCTAGAGAGGGGGCCCTGAGGGAGCAGTTCTTC
size: NA; length: 14; V: TRBV28; D: NA; J: TRBJ1-1; CDR3: CASTLDGLNTEAFF; DNA: TGTGCCAGCACCCTCGACGGACTGAACACTGAAGCTTTCTTT
size: NA; length: 15; V: TRBV6-2/TRBV6-3; D: TRBD1; J: TRBJ2-5; CDR3: CASSQTGGARETQYF; DNA: TGTGCCAGCAGCCAGACAGGGGGCGCGAGGGAGACCCAGTACTTC
size: NA; length: 15; V: TRBV20-1; D: TRBD2; J: TRBJ2-5; CDR3: CSARPGLARQETQYF; DNA: TGCAGTGCTAGGCCGGGACTAGCCAGGCAAGAGACCCAGTACTTC
size: NA; length: 14; V: TRBV5-1; D: NA; J: TRBJ2-1; CDR3: CASSQGVARTEQFF; DNA: TGCGCCAGCAGCCAGGGAGTAGCGAGGACTGAGCAGTTCTTC
size: NA; length: 19; V: TRBV20-1; D: TRBD1; J: TRBJ1-6; CDR3: CSARSRDRELQTYNSPLHF; DNA: TGCAGTGCTAGATCCCGGGACAGGGAGCTTCAAACCTATAATTCACCCCTCCACTTT
size: NA; length: 13; V: TRBV29-1; D: NA; J: TRBJ2-4; CDR3: CSARGESKNIQYF; DNA: TGCAGCGCCAGGGGGGAGAGCAAAAACATTCAGTACTTC
size: NA; length: 15; V: TRBV5-1; D: TRBD1; J: TRBJ1-2; CDR3: CASSLWAGGRYGYTF; DNA: TGCGCCAGCAGCTTGTGGGCAGGGGGCCGGTATGGCTACACCTTC
size: NA; length: 10; V: TRBV29-1; D: NA; J: TRBJ1-2; CDR3: CSAHEDGYTF; DNA: TGCAGCGCCCATGAGGATGGCTACACCTTC
size: many; length: 12; V: TRBV12-5; D: NA; J: TRBJ2-7; CDR3: CASGLRDYEQYF; DNA: TGTGCTAGTGGCCTTCGTGACTACGAGCAGTACTTC
size: NA; length: 17; V: TRBV7-2; D: TRBD1; J: TRBJ1-2; CDR3: CASSSHAVRTGTYGYTF; DNA: TGTGCCAGCAGCTCTCACGCGGTCCGGACAGGGACCTATGGCTACACCTTC
size: NA; length: 17; V: TRBV6-2/TRBV6-3; D: TRBD2; J: TRBJ2-7; CDR3: CASTMGTSGFKMYEQYF; DNA: TGTGCCAGCACCATGGGGACTAGCGGTTTTAAGATGTACGAGCAGTACTTC
size: NA; length: 13; V: TRBV2; D: TRBD1; J: TRBJ2-1; CDR3: CASSLDRRNEQFF; DNA: TGTGCCAGCAGCTTGGACAGGAGAAATGAGCAGTTCTTC
size: NA; length: 14; V: TRBV24-1; D: NA; J: TRBJ2-6; CDR3: CATSGPSGANVLTF; DNA: TGTGCCACTAGTGGGCCCTCTGGGGCCAACGTCCTGACTTTC
size: NA; length: 14; V: TRBV20-1; D: TRBD2; J: TRBJ2-1; CDR3: CSARALAPYNEQFF; DNA: TGCAGTGCTAGAGCACTAGCGCCGTACAATGAGCAGTTCTTC
size: NA; length: 15; V: TRBV7-9; D: NA; J: TRBJ2-4; CDR3: CASSFYGSAKNIQYF; DNA: TGTGCCAGCAGTTTTTACGGGTCGGCCAAAAACATTCAGTACTTC
size: NA; length: 15; V: TRBV7-2; D: NA; J: TRBJ2-1; CDR3: CASSLSLGGGREQFF; DNA: TGTGCCAGCAGCTTATCCTTGGGAGGTGGCCGGGAGCAGTTCTTC